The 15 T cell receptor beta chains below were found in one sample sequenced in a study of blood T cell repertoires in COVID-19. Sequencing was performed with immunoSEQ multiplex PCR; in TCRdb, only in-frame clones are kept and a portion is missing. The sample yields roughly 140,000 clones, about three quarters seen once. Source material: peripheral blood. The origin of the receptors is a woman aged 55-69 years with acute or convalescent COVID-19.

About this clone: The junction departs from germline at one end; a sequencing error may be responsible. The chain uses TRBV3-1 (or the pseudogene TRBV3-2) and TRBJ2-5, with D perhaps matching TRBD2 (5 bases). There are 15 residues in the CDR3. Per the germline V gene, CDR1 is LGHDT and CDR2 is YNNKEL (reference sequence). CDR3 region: CASTQSRRGEETQYF. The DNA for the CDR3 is TGTGCCAGCACCCAATCTCGTCGGGGAGAGGAGACCCAGTACTTC.

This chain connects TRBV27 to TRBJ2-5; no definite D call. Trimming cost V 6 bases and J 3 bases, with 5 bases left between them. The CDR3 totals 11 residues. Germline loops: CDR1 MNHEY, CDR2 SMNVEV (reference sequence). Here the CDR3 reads CASSHEETQYF. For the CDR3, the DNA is TGTGCCAGCAGCCATGAAGAGACCCAGTACTTC.

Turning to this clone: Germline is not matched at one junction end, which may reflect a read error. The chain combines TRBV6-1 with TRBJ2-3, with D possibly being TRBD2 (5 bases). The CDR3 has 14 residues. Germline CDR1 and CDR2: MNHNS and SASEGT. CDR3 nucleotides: TGTGCCAGCGGTGAGGTCCGGAGGCCAGATACGCAGTATTTT. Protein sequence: CASGEVRRPDTQYF.

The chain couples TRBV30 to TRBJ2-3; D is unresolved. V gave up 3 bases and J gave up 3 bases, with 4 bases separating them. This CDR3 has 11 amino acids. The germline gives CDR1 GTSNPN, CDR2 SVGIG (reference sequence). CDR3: CAWRATDTQYF. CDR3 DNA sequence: TGTGCCTGGAGAGCTACAGATACGCAGTATTTT.

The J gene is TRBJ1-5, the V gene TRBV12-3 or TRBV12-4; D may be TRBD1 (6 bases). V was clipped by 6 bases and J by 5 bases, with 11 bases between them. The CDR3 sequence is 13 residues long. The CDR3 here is CASRYGQHQPQHF. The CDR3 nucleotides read TGTGCCAGCAGATACGGACAGCATCAGCCCCAGCATTTT.

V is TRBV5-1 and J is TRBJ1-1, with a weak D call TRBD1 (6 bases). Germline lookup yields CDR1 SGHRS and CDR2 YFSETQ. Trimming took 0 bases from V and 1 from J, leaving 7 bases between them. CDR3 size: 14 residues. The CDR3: CASSLGTENTEAFF. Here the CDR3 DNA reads TGCGCCAGCAGCTTGGGGACAGAGAACACTGAAGCTTTCTTT. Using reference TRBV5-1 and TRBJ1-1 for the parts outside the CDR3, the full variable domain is KAGVTQTPRYLIKTRGQQVTLSCSPISGHRSVSWYQQTPGQGLQFLFEYFSETQRNKGNFPGRFSGRQFSNSRSEMNVSTLELGDSALYLCASSLGTENTEAFFGQGTRLTVV.

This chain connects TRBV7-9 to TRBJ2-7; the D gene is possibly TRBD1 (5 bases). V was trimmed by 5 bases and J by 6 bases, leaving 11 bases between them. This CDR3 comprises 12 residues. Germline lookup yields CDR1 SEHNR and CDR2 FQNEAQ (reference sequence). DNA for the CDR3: TGTGCCAGCAGCCTGACAGTTTTCGAGCAGTACTTC. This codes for CASSLTVFEQYF.

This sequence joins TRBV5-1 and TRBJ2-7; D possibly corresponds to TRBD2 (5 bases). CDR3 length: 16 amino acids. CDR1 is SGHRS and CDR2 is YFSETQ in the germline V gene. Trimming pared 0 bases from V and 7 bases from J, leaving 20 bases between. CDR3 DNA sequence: TGCGCCAGCAGCTTGGATGCAGGACTCCTTCCGATAGAGCAGTACTTC. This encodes CASSLDAGLLPIEQYF.

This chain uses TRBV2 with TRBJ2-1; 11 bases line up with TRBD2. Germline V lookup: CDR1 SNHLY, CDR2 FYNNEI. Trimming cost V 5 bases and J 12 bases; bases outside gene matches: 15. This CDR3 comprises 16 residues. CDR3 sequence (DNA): TGTGCCAGCAGTCCTCTCCCCACTAGCGGGGGACGGTCGCAGTTCTTC. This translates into CASSPLPTSGGRSQFF.

DNA of the CDR3: TGTGCCAGCAATCGGGACTTTGGCGTGGCTTTCTTT. Its translation is CASNRDFGVAFF. The chain couples TRBV6-5 to TRBJ1-1, with D perhaps matching TRBD1 (5 bases). V dropped 7 bases and J dropped 11 bases, with 17 bases sitting between them. The V gene's germline CDR1 is MNHEY and CDR2 SVGAGI. The CDR3 covers 12 residues.

The CDR3 nucleotides read TGTGCCAGTAGTGCACCAGGGGCCTACGAGCAGTACTTC. Protein: CASSAPGAYEQYF. The rearrangement joins TRBV19 to TRBJ2-7; the D gene is possibly TRBD1 (6 bases). Between the trimmed V and J ends, which lost 5 bases and 2 bases, there was a span of 10 bases. This CDR3 region has 13 residues. Germline V gene data show CDR1 as LNHDA and CDR2 as SQIVND (reference sequence).

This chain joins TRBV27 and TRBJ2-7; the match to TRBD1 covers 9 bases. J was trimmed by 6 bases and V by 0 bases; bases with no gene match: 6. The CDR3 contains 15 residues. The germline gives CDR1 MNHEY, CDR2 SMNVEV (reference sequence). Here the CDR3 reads CASSLSGGQGGEQYF. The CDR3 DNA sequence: TGTGCCAGCAGTTTATCGGGGGGACAGGGAGGCGAGCAGTACTTC.

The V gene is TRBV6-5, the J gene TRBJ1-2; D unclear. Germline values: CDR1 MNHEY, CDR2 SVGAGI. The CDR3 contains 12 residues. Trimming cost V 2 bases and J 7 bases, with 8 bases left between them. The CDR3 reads CASSYLGVGYTF. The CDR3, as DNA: TGTGCCAGCAGTTACCTCGGGGTTGGCTACACCTTC.

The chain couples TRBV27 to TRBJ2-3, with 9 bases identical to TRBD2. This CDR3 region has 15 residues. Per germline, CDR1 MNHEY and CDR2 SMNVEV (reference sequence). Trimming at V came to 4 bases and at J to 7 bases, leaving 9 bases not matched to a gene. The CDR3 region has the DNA TGTGCCAGCAGTTCCCTAGCGGGGACGTCTTATACGCAGTATTTT. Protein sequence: CASSSLAGTSYTQYF.

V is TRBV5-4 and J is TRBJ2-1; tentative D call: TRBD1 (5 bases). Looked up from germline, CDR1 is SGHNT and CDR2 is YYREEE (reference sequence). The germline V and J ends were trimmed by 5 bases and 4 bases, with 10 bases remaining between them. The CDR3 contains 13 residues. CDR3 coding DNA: TGTGCCAGCAGGGAGACAGAGTACAATGAGCAGTTCTTC. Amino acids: CASRETEYNEQFF.